The 18 T cell receptor beta chains given below trace back to one sample, sequenced in a study of shared clonotypes between healthy human individuals. The protocol was immunoSEQ multiplex PCR, while the TCRdb copy is restricted to in-frame clones and leaves out a portion. The table has about 2.3 million clones, 85% to 95% seen once. Sample: naive CD4+ T cells from PBMCs. Subset specified: CD45RA+ positively selected. The origin of the receptors is a young man in good health. Some clones in this sample may be carry-over from other donors' samples.

This CDR3 reads CASRGTSDDYEQYF. CDR3 coding DNA: TGTGCCAGCAGGGGGACTAGCGATGACTACGAGCAGTACTTC. This chain joins TRBV6-1 and TRBJ2-7, with 10 nucleotides matching TRBD2. The CDR3 spans 14 residues. CDR1 is MNHNS and CDR2 is SASEGT in the germline V gene. The V and J ends lost 6 bases and 3 bases, in that order; junction bases with no gene match: 5.

This chain uses TRBV10-3 with TRBJ2-1; D ambiguous. The CDR3 covers 12 residues. Germline V gene lookup returns CDR1 ENHRY and CDR2 SYGVKD. Trimming took off 4 bases at V and 9 bases at J, with 10 bases between the two ends. The CDR3 loop reads CAISGLGLEQFF. CDR3 nucleotide sequence: TGTGCCATCAGTGGACTTGGGCTTGAGCAGTTCTTC.

The chain has TRBV5-1 and TRBJ2-7, with D perhaps matching TRBD2 (6 bases). V shed 3 bases and J shed 0 bases, with 13 bases lying between them. Germline V gene data show CDR1 as SGHRS and CDR2 as YFSETQ. CDR3 length: 15 residues. CDR3 region: CASSSQGLISYEQYF. CDR3 sequence (DNA): TGCGCCAGCAGCTCCCAGGGACTCATCTCCTACGAGCAGTACTTC.

The gene calls are TRBV18 and TRBJ1-4; no clear D gene. V dropped 1 base and J dropped 8 bases, with 14 bases sitting between them. CDR3 length equals 15 residues. From germline, CDR1 is KGHSH and CDR2 LQKENI. As DNA, the CDR3 is TGTGCCAGCTCACCACACCCGGGATCGGGAGAAAAACTGTTTTTT. Translation gives CASSPHPGSGEKLFF.

J is TRBJ2-5 and V is TRBV5-4; 12 nucleotides align to TRBD2. Unmatched junction bases numbered 11, after V lost 0 bases and J lost 5 bases. The CDR3 loop spans 18 amino acids. Germline loops: CDR1 SGHNT, CDR2 YYREEE (reference sequence). In DNA, the CDR3 is TGTGCCAGCAGCTTGGGCCTAGCGGGAGGGGGTTTACGGGAGACCCAGTACTTC. Its protein is CASSLGLAGGGLRETQYF.

The J gene is TRBJ2-2, the V gene TRBV7-2; D is unresolved. This CDR3 is 13 amino acids long. V dropped 2 bases and J dropped 1 base, with 2 bases sitting between them. Germline V gene sequence: CDR1 SGHTA, CDR2 FQGNSA. The CDR3 bases are TGTGCCAGCAGCTTAAAGAACACCGGGGAGCTGTTTTTT. Residues: CASSLKNTGELFF.

This clone was seen just once. This rearrangement joins TRBV19 to TRBJ2-1; 7 nucleotides align to TRBD2. J lost 2 bases, V lost 6 bases, and 10 bases had no gene match. Germline V lookup: CDR1 LNHDA, CDR2 SQIVND (reference sequence). The CDR3 length is 16 residues. The chain's CDR3 is CASRPSGRAAYNEQFF. CDR3 DNA: TGTGCCAGTAGGCCTAGCGGCCGTGCCGCCTACAATGAGCAGTTCTTC.

V and J are TRBV29-1 and TRBJ2-5; TRBD2 matches 15 bases. Trimming removed 4 bases from V and 5 bases from J; junction bases left unmatched: 14. The CDR3 has 18 residues. The germline gives CDR1 SQVTM, CDR2 ANQGSEA. The CDR3 nucleotides read TGCAGCGTTGTCTGGACCGGGACTAGCGGGAGGTTTGGGGAGACCCAGTACTTC. Amino acid sequence: CSVVWTGTSGRFGETQYF.

About this clone itself: Additional DNA sequences in this sample encode the identical CDR3. This chain uses TRBV5-1 with TRBJ1-4; D unclear. CDR3 length equals 15 residues. Deletions cut 0 bases from V and 0 bases from J, with 6 bases between. CDR1 is SGHRS, CDR2 YFSETQ, per germline. The DNA for the CDR3 is TGCGCCAGCAGCTTGGAACAAGCAACTAATGAAAAACTGTTTTTT. Its protein is CASSLEQATNEKLFF.

The chain recombines TRBV28 with TRBJ1-2, with 11 nucleotides matching TRBD1. The CDR3 covers 14 residues. Trimming removed 5 bases from V and 4 bases from J; junction bases left unmatched: 3. CDR1 and CDR2 from the germline V gene are MDHEN and SYDVKM. The CDR3 here is CASSGQGAPYGYTF. The CDR3, as DNA: TGTGCCAGCAGTGGACAGGGGGCCCCCTATGGCTACACCTTC.

The chain couples TRBV9 to TRBJ2-7; 8 nucleotides agree with TRBD1. The length of the CDR3 is 14 residues. With V trimmed by 4 bases and J by 3 bases, 6 bases remained unmatched. Germline V gene lookup returns CDR1 SGDLS and CDR2 YYNGEE. CDR3 in DNA: TGTGCCAGCAGCTTGACAGGGGAAAACTACGAGCAGTACTTC. Amino acids: CASSLTGENYEQYF. Looking up the rest from reference TRBV9 and TRBJ2-7 gives the full variable domain: DSGVTQTPKHLITATGQRVTLRCSPRSGDLSVYWYQQSLDQGLQFLIQYYNGEERAKGNILERFSAQQFPDLHSELNLSSLELGDSALYFCASSLTGENYEQYFGPGTRLTVT.

The chain couples TRBV18 to TRBJ1-5, with 7 positions matching TRBD1. The trim removed 2 bases at V and 7 bases at J, leaving 11 bases unmatched. The CDR3 has 16 residues. CDR1 is KGHSH and CDR2 is LQKENI in the germline V gene. CDR3 in DNA: TGTGCCAGCTCACCAGGGACAGCTGAGGGAGGGCAGCCCCAGCATTTT. Protein: CASSPGTAEGGQPQHF.

The count of this clone is one. V is TRBV5-1 and J is TRBJ1-3; possibly TRBD1 for D (5 bases). The CDR3 length is 16 residues. Germline assignment: CDR1 SGHRS and CDR2 YFSETQ. Trimming left V 3 bases short and J 0 bases short, with 13 bases between. The CDR3 loop reads CASSSGGTDSGNTIYF. CDR3 bases: TGCGCCAGCAGCTCCGGGGGGACTGACTCTGGAAACACCATATATTTT.

This chain links TRBV2 with TRBJ2-7, with unresolved D. This CDR3 is 13 amino acids long. Germline assignment: CDR1 SNHLY and CDR2 FYNNEI. V was cut by 8 bases and J by 0 bases, with 11 bases left in between. CDR3: CASWRRSSYEQYF. The CDR3, as DNA: TGTGCCAGCTGGAGAAGGAGCTCCTACGAGCAGTACTTC.

This clone was counted once. The V call is TRBV14, the J call TRBJ1-4; D call uncertain. Per the germline V gene, CDR1 is SGHDN and CDR2 is FVKESK. V lost 2 bases, J lost 4 bases, and 17 bases lay in between. The length of the CDR3 is 17 residues. The CDR3 nucleotides are TGTGCCAGCAGCCAATCGGGGTCCTGGCGGCATAATGAAAAACTGTTTTTT. This sequence encodes CASSQSGSWRHNEKLFF. The entire variable domain, with the rest obtained from reference TRBV14 and TRBJ1-4, is as follows: EAGVTQFPSHSVIEKGQTVTLRCDPISGHDNLYWYRRVMGKEIKFLLHFVKESKQDESGMPNNRFLAERTGGTYSTLKVQPAELEDSGVYFCASSQSGSWRHNEKLFFGSGTQLSVL.

Of note for this clone: The identical CDR3 is also encoded by other nucleotide sequences in the sample. This chain connects TRBV6-1 to TRBJ2-7; tentatively, D is TRBD1 or TRBD2 (6 bases each). The germline gives CDR1 MNHNS, CDR2 SASEGT. The CDR3 extends over 14 amino acids. Trimming shortened V by 0 bases and J by 4 bases, and 10 bases separated the two germline ends. The CDR3 loop is CASSEAGGGYEQYF. The CDR3, as DNA: TGTGCCAGCAGTGAAGCCGGGGGCGGGTACGAGCAGTACTTC.

V usage is TRBV5-6 and J usage is TRBJ2-1, with a weak D call TRBD1 (5 bases). This CDR3 has 14 amino acids. V dropped 2 bases and J dropped 7 bases, with 13 bases sitting between them. CDR1 SGHDT and CDR2 YYEEEE come from the germline V gene. The CDR3 DNA reads as TGTGCCAGCAGCTTCCCCGCCCCAGGGAATGAGCAGTTCTTC. It encodes CASSFPAPGNEQFF.

The chain employs TRBV19 and TRBJ2-3; D remains ambiguous. Trimming cost V 5 bases and J 6 bases, with 6 bases left between them. In germline, CDR1 is LNHDA, CDR2 SQIVND (reference sequence). CDR3 size: 11 residues. CDR3 sequence reads: CASSALDTQYF. The DNA for the CDR3 is TGTGCCAGTAGTGCATTGGATACGCAGTATTTT. Complete variable domain (other parts from reference TRBV19 and TRBJ2-3): DGGITQSPKYLFRKEGQNVTLSCEQNLNHDAMYWYRQDPGQGLRLIYYSQIVNDFQKGDIAEGYSVSREKKESFPLTVTSAQKNPTAFYLCASSALDTQYFGPGTRLTVL.